This T cell receptor (beta chain) was sequenced in a study of CD8 T cells in ankylosing spondylitis. Study-wide findings and caveats: From matched ankylosing spondylitis synovial fluid, disease-linked clones were reportedly recovered at significantly enriched levels.

This clonotype has a count of ten or more. Its target is unknown. Between the trimmed V and J ends, which lost 0 bases and 1 base, there was a span of 15 bases. Germline V gene sequence: CDR1 SGDLS, CDR2 YYNGEE. The CDR3 runs 17 residues. TCRdb reprocessed the 5' RACE reads via MiXCR and lists one record per CDR3 protein. The sample carries some 23,000 distinct CDR3 sequences, just over 2.5% recorded once. The rearrangement uses TRBV9 and TRBJ2-3; D possibly uses TRBD1 or TRBD2 (6 bases each). Sequencing input: blood, either unsorted or a sorted T cell fraction (not recorded which). This TCR was sampled from a female donor with ankylosing spondylitis or in good health (not recorded which). CDR3 in amino acids: CASSVGGRGAGTDTQYF. CDR3 nucleotides: TGTGCCAGCAGCGTAGGGGGGCGGGGAGCCGGCACAGATACGCAGTATTTT.